These 13 T cell receptor beta chains came from one sample sequenced in a study of cytomegalovirus exposure and HLA in healthy donors. Sequencing used immunoSEQ multiplex PCR; TCRdb keeps in-frame clones, though not all of them. The data show 150,000 to 200,000 clones, 80% to 90% seen once. Input material: PBMCs. The receptors derive from a woman younger than 30 in good health and CMV-seronegative.

V gene TRBV9 combines with J gene TRBJ1-1; 7 bases agree with TRBD1. Germline V gene sequence: CDR1 SGDLS, CDR2 YYNGEE. This CDR3 region has 14 residues. The J segment lost 10 bases and the V segment lost 0 bases, leaving 9 bases of the junction unmatched. CDR3 bases: TGTGCCAGCAGCGTAGGCGGAGAGACAGGGAGAGCTTTCTTT. Amino acid sequence: CASSVGGETGRAFF.

This clone was seen a single time. The chain employs TRBV7-9 and TRBJ2-5; TRBD1 matches 9 bases. The CDR3 spans 15 residues. Unmatched junction bases numbered 8, after V lost 4 bases and J lost 5 bases. Germline CDR1 SEHNR, CDR2 FQNEAQ (reference sequence). CDR3 DNA sequence: TGTGCCAGCAGCTCATCGGGGACAGGGTCGGAGACCCAGTACTTC. Translating gives CASSSSGTGSETQYF.

This clone showed up many times. The V call is TRBV9, the J call TRBJ2-7; no definite D call. Germline CDR1 SGDLS, CDR2 YYNGEE. This CDR3 contains 13 residues. With 0 bases removed from V and 0 bases from J, the gap between germline ends came to 4 bases. As DNA, the CDR3 is TGTGCCAGCAGCGTAGATCTCTCCTACGAGCAGTACTTC. Translation: CASSVDLSYEQYF. Filled out from reference TRBV9 and TRBJ2-7, the complete variable domain reads DSGVTQTPKHLITATGQRVTLRCSPRSGDLSVYWYQQSLDQGLQFLIQYYNGEERAKGNILERFSAQQFPDLHSELNLSSLELGDSALYFCASSVDLSYEQYFGPGTRLTVT.

With respect to this clone: This sample also contains other DNA sequences that code for the same CDR3. The V call is TRBV27, the J call TRBJ1-1; unclear D gene. The CDR3 is made up of 13 amino acids. Germline CDR1 reads MNHEY; CDR2 reads SMNVEV (reference sequence). Trimming shortened V by 2 bases and J by 2 bases, and 6 bases separated the two germline ends. CDR3 DNA: TGTGCCAGCAGTTTAGGCCGAAACACTGAAGCTTTCTTT. Translating it yields CASSLGRNTEAFF.

The chain joins TRBV4-1 to TRBJ1-2; D perhaps matches TRBD1 (6 bases). Trimming cost V 9 bases and J 0 bases, with 11 bases left between them. Germline V CDR1 and CDR2: MGHRA, YSYEKL. The CDR3 is 13 amino acids. CDR3 residues: CASSGVANYGYTF. Here the CDR3 DNA reads TGCGCCAGTTCAGGGGTTGCTAACTATGGCTACACCTTC.

The chain couples TRBV2 to TRBJ1-2; D not resolved. The V gene lost 5 bases and the J gene lost 1 base, with 5 bases spanning the gap. Germline CDR1 is SNHLY and CDR2 is FYNNEI. This CDR3 is 12 amino acids long. CDR3 region: CASSQNNYGYTF. The CDR3 DNA sequence: TGTGCCAGCAGTCAGAATAACTATGGCTACACCTTC.

The CDR3 DNA is TGTGCCAGCAGCCGACTGAGACCGGGACAGGGGAGTTCGGATGAAAAACTGTTTTTT. Protein sequence: CASSRLRPGQGSSDEKLFF. This chain joins TRBV7-9 and TRBJ1-4, with 10 bases aligning to TRBD1. Germline CDR1 and CDR2: SEHNR and FQNEAQ (reference sequence). The CDR3 runs 19 residues. Trimming at V came to 5 bases and at J to 6 bases, leaving 18 bases not matched to a gene.

The V call is TRBV6-4, the J call TRBJ2-1; possibly TRBD2 for D (5 bases). This CDR3 region has 16 residues. V was shortened by 0 bases and J by 3 bases, with 12 bases between the two germline ends. Germline-derived CDR1 and CDR2 are MRHNA and SNTAGT. In DNA form, the CDR3 reads TGTGCCAGCAGTGACTCACGGCGGGCCAGCTACAATGAGCAGTTCTTC. It specifies CASSDSRRASYNEQFF.

The V gene is TRBV10-3, the J gene TRBJ1-1; possible D gene TRBD1, 5 bases. The CDR3 spans 15 residues. The V and J ends lost 10 bases and 0 bases respectively, with 18 bases between them. Germline V gene data show CDR1 as ENHRY and CDR2 as SYGVKD. This CDR3 reads CATRGSGGMNTEAFF. CDR3 bases: TGTGCCACCCGGGGGAGTGGTGGGATGAACACTGAAGCTTTCTTT.

This clone has a single count. The genes are TRBV2 and TRBJ2-7; 9 positions agree with TRBD1. V gave up 9 bases and J gave up 5 bases; unmatched junction bases: 8. This CDR3 spans 13 amino acids. Germline CDR1 SNHLY, CDR2 FYNNEI. CDR3 protein: CARAATGGDEQYF. As DNA, the CDR3 is TGTGCCAGGGCGGCGACAGGGGGTGACGAGCAGTACTTC. Together with reference TRBV2 and TRBJ2-7, the CDR3 gives the full variable domain: EPEVTQTPSHQVTQMGQEVILRCVPISNHLYFYWYRQILGQKVEFLVSFYNNEISEKSEIFDDQFSVERPDGSNFTLKIRSTKLEDSAMYFCARAATGGDEQYFGPGTRLTVT.

The V and J genes are TRBV4-2 and TRBJ2-2; TRBD1 is a possible D gene (5 bases). Deletions cut 0 bases from V and 5 bases from J, with 25 bases between. CDR1 LGHNA and CDR2 YNFKEQ come from the germline V gene. The CDR3 runs 20 residues. Here the CDR3 reads CASSQDLLQGNSHLTGELFF. Written as DNA, the CDR3 is TGTGCCAGCAGCCAAGATTTACTTCAGGGTAATTCACACCTGACCGGGGAGCTGTTTTTT.

V is TRBV5-6 and J is TRBJ1-5; D remains unclear. The V and J ends lost 3 bases and 5 bases respectively, with 12 bases between them. The CDR3 contains 14 residues. Germline CDR1 is SGHDT and CDR2 is YYEEEE. The CDR3, as DNA: TGTGCCAGCAGCTCTCCGACAAGCCATCAGCCCCAGCATTTT. The encoded protein is CASSSPTSHQPQHF.

The rearrangement uses TRBV30 and TRBJ1-1; the D gene is possibly TRBD1 (5 bases). The V end lost 2 bases, the J end lost 3 bases, and 10 bases lay between the germline ends. The CDR3 is 13 amino acids. In germline, CDR1 is GTSNPN, CDR2 SVGIG (reference sequence). CDR3: CAWSYGRDTEAFF. Written as DNA, the CDR3 is TGTGCCTGGAGTTACGGCAGGGACACTGAAGCTTTCTTT.